The 13 T cell receptor beta chains presented below share a single source sample, sequenced in a study of T cells expressing NK-cell markers. TCRdb derives one entry per CDR3 protein from the 5' RACE reads, leaving out DNA. The sample spans roughly 280,000 distinct CDR3 sequences; the ten largest clones claim about 0.39%. The source material was blood T cells: a sorted CD56 or NKG2C T cell subset, CD4+ or CD8+ T cells, or bulk PBMC T cells (not recorded which). The receptors come from a man between 18 and 29 years old in good health.

This chain connects TRBV12-3 or TRBV12-4 to TRBJ2-3; TCRdb lists TRBD2, though no DNA is available to test this call. The CDR3 spans 14 residues. CDR3 in amino acids: CASRLRPSGDTQYF.

The CDR3 sequence is CATEGSLNTEAFF. This sequence joins TRBV25-1 and TRBJ1-1; TCRdb calls TRBD1, which cannot be checked without DNA. Germline CDR1 is MGHDK and CDR2 is SYGVNS. The CDR3 spans 13 residues.

The chain uses TRBV19 and TRBJ1-1; absent DNA, TCRdb's TRBD1 call cannot be checked. Germline V gives CDR1 LNHDA, CDR2 SQIVND (reference sequence). The CDR3 length is 13 residues. The CDR3: CASTGEVNTEAFF.

The CDR3 here is CASSDDWGYTF. The rearrangement uses TRBV28 and TRBJ1-2. Germline CDR1 is MDHEN and CDR2 is SYDVKM. CDR3 length: 11 amino acids.

The CDR3 here is CSVERPTEAFF. The chain carries TRBV29-1 and TRBJ1-1. The germline V gene has CDR1 SQVTM and CDR2 ANQGSEA. There are 11 residues in the CDR3.

The chain employs TRBV11-2 and TRBJ2-3. There are 14 residues in the CDR3. Germline values: CDR1 SGHAT, CDR2 FQNNGV. CDR3 sequence: CASSLGLKTDTQYF. The variable domain in full, with the rest retrieved from reference TRBV11-2 and TRBJ2-3, is EAGVAQSPRYKIIEKRQSVAFWCNPISGHATLYWYQQILGQGPKLLIQFQNNGVVDDSQLPKDRFSAERLKGVDSTLKIQPAKLEDSAVYLCASSLGLKTDTQYFGPGTRLTVL.

The chain links TRBV3-1 to TRBJ2-2; TCRdb lists TRBD1, though no DNA is available to test this call. There are 15 residues in the CDR3. Germline lookup yields CDR1 LGHDT and CDR2 YNNKEL (reference sequence). The CDR3 spells CASSSWDKNTGELFF. Based on the CDR3 plus reference TRBV3-1 and TRBJ2-2, the full variable domain is DTAVSQTPKYLVTQMGNDKSIKCEQNLGHDTMYWYKQDSKKFLKIMFSYNNKELIINETVPNRFSPKSPDKAHLNLHINSLELGDSAVYFCASSSWDKNTGELFFGEGSRLTVL.

The chain carries TRBV10-3 and TRBJ1-4. The V gene's germline CDR1 is ENHRY and CDR2 SYGVKD. The length of the CDR3 is 13 residues. The chain's CDR3 is CAISEKANEKLFF.

The chain recombines TRBV7-9 with TRBJ2-1; TCRdb calls TRBD1, which cannot be checked without DNA. The CDR3 loop spans 14 amino acids. From germline, CDR1 is SEHNR and CDR2 FQNEAQ (reference sequence). CDR3 loop: CATSLGGRYNEQFF.

The chain couples TRBV7-2 to TRBJ1-4. Germline CDR1 SGHTA, CDR2 FQGNSA. The CDR3 sequence is 15 residues long. The CDR3 sequence is CASSNSGQRNEKLFF.

The chain joins TRBV20-1 to TRBJ1-2. The CDR3 totals 12 residues. Germline loops: CDR1 DFQATT, CDR2 SNEGSKA (reference sequence). The CDR3 loop is CSARAISHGYTF.

This CDR3 reads CSARPMGQGTNSPLHF. V and J are TRBV20-1 and TRBJ1-6; TCRdb outputs TRBD1, but without DNA this stays unchecked. The CDR3 loop spans 16 amino acids. Germline CDR1 and CDR2: DFQATT and SNEGSKA (reference sequence).

The genes are TRBV29-1 and TRBJ2-1; TCRdb picks TRBD2, but there is no DNA to check that call. The CDR3 totals 17 residues. Per germline, CDR1 SQVTM and CDR2 ANQGSEA. CDR3 in amino acids: CSVEDLAGQTRPNEQFF.